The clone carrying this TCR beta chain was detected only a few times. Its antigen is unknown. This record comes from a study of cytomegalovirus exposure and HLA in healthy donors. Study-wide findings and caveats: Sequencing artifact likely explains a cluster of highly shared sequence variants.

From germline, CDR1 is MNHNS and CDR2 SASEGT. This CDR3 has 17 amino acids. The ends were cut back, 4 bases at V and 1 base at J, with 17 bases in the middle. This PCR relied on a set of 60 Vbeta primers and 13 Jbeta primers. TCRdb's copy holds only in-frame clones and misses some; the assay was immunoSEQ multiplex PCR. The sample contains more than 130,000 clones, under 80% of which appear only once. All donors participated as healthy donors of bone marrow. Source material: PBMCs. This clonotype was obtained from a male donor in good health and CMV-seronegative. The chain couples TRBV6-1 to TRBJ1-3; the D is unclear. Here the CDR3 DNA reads TGTGCCAGCAGTGCCTTTCCCCGGTCCGCGTCTGGAAACACCATATATTTT. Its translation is CASSAFPRSASGNTIYF.